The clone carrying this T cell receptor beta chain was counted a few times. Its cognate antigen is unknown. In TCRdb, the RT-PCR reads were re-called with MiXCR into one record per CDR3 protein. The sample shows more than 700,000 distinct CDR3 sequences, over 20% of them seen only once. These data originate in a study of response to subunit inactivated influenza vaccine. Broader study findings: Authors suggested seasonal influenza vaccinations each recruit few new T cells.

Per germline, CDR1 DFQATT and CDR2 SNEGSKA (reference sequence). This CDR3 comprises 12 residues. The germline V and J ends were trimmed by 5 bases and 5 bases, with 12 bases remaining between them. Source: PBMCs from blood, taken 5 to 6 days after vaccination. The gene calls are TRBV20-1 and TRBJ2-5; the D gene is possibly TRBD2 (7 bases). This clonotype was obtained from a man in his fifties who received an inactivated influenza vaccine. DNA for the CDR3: TGCAGTGCTGGCTCGGGGGGCGAGACCCAGTACTTC. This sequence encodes CSAGSGGETQYF.